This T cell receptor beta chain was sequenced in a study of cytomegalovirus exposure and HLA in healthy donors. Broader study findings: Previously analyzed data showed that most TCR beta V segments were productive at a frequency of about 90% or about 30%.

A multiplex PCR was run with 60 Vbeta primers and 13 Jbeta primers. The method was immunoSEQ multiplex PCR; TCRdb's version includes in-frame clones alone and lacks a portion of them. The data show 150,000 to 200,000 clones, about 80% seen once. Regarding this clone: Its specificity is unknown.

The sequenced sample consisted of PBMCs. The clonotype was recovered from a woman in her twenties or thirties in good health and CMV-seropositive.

The CDR3 coding sequence is TGTGCCAGCACTGTCGACAGGGGGAAGGGCTACACCTTC. It is translated as CASTVDRGKGYTF. V gene TRBV2 combines with J gene TRBJ1-2; 9 nucleotides match TRBD1. The CDR3 length is 13 residues. J gave up 8 bases and V 7 bases, and 8 bases lay outside the gene matches. Germline V gene data show CDR1 as SNHLY and CDR2 as FYNNEI. The full variable domain, its missing parts supplied by reference TRBV2 and TRBJ1-2, is EPEVTQTPSHQVTQMGQEVILRCVPISNHLYFYWYRQILGQKVEFLVSFYNNEISEKSEIFDDQFSVERPDGSNFTLKIRSTKLEDSAMYFCASTVDRGKGYTFGSGTRLTVV.